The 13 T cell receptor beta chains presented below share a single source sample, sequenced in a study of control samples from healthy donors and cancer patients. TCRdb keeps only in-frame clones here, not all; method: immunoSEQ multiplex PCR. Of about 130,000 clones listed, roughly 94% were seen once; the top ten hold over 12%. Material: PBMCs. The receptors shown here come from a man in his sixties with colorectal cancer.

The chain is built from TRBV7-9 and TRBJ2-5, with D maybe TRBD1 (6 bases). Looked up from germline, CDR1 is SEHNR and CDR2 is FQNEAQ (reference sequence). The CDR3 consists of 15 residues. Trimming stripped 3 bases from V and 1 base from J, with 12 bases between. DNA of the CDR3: TGTGCCAGCAGCTTCAGGGGTGTAGGCCAAGAGACCCAGTACTTC. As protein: CASSFRGVGQETQYF.

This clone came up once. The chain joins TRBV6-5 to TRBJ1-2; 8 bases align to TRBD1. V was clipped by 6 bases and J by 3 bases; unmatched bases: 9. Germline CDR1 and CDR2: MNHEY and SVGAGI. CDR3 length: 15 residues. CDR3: CASSRHRGGDYGYTF. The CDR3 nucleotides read TGTGCCAGCAGCCGCCACAGGGGGGGAGACTATGGCTACACCTTC.

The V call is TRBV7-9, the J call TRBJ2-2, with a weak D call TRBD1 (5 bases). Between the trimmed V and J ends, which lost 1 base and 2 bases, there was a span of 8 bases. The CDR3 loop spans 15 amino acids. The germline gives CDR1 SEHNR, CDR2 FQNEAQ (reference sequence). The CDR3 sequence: CASSLGGGNTGELFF. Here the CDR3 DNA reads TGTGCCAGCAGCTTAGGGGGCGGAAACACCGGGGAGCTGTTTTTT.

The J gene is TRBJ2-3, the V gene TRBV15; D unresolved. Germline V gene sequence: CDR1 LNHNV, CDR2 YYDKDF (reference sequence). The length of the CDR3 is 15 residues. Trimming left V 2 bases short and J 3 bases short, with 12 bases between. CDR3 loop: CATSRFPLVTDTQYF. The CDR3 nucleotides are TGTGCCACCAGCAGATTTCCCCTCGTAACAGATACGCAGTATTTT.

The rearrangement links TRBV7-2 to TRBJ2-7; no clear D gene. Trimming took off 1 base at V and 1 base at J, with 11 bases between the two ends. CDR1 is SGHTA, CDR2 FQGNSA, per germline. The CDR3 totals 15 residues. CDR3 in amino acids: CASSLVRLPSYEQYF. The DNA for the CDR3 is TGTGCCAGCAGCTTAGTTCGGCTCCCTTCCTACGAGCAGTACTTC.

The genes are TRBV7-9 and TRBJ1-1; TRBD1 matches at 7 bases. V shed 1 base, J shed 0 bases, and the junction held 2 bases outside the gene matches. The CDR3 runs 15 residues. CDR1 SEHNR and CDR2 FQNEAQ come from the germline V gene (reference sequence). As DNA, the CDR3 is TGTGCCAGCAGCTTAGGAGGGACAGTGAACACTGAAGCTTTCTTT. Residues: CASSLGGTVNTEAFF.

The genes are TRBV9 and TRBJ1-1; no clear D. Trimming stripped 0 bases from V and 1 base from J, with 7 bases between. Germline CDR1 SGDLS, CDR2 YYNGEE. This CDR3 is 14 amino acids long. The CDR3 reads CASSVETGNTEAFF. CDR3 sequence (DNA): TGTGCCAGCAGCGTAGAAACGGGGAACACTGAAGCTTTCTTT.

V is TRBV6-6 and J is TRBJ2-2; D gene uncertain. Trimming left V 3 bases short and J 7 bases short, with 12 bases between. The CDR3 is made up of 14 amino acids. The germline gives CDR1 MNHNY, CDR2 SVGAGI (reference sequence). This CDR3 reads CASSYTKGFGELFF. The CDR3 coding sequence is TGTGCCAGCAGTTATACAAAAGGGTTCGGGGAGCTGTTTTTT.

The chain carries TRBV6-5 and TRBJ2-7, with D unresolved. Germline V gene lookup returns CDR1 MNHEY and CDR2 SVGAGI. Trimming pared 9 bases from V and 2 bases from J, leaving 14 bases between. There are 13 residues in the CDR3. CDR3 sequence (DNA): TGTGCCAGGGGTGACGTACGAACCTACGAGCAGTACTTC. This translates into CARGDVRTYEQYF.

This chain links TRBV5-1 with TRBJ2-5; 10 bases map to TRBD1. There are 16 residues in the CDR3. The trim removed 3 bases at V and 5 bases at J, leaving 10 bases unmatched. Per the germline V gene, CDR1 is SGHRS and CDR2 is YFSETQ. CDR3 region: CASSSSGTGAEETQYF. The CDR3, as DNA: TGCGCCAGCAGCTCGTCCGGGACAGGGGCTGAGGAGACCCAGTACTTC.

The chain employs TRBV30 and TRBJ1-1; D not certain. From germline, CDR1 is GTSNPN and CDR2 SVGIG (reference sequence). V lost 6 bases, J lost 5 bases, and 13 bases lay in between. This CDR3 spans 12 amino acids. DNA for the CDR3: TGTGCCTGCAATCTGCGAGGGACTGAAGCTTTCTTT. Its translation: CACNLRGTEAFF.

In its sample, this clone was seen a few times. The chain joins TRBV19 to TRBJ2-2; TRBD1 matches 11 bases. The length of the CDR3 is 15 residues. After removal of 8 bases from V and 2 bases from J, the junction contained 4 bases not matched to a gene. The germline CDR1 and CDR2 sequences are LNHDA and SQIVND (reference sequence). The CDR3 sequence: CASEDRGQNTGELFF. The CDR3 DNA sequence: TGTGCCAGTGAGGACAGGGGGCAAAACACCGGGGAGCTGTTTTTT.

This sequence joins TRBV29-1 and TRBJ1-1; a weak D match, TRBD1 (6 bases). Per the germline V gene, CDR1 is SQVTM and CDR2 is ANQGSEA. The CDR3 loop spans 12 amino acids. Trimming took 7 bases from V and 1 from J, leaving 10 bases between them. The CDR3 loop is CSGGQPNTEAFF. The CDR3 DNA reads TGCAGCGGTGGACAGCCGAACACTGAAGCTTTCTTT.